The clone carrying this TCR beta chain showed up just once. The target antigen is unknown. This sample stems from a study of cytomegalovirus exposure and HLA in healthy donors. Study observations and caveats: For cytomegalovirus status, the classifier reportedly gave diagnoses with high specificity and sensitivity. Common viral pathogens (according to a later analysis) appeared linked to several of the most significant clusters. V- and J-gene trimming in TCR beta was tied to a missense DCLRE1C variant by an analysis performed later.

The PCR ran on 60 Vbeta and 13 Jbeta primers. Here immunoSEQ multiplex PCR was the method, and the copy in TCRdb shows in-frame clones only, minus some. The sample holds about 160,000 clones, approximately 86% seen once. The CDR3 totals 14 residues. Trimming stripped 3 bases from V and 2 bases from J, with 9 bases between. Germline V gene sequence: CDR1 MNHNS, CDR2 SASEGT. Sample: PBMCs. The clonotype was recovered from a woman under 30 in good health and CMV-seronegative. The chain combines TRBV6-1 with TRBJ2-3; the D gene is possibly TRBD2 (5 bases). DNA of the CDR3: TGTGCCAGCAGTGAGGAGGTTCACACAGATACGCAGTATTTT. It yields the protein CASSEEVHTDTQYF.